This TCR beta chain was sequenced during a study of blood T cell repertoires in COVID-19. Original processing notes: Researchers report that nucleated cell counts were estimated from reference gene primer amplification. The protocol was immunoSEQ multiplex PCR, while the TCRdb copy is restricted to in-frame clones and leaves out a portion. The DNA was the basis for D and trimming; V, J and clone size are from that table. This table holds over 90,000 clones, about 82% found once. Note on this clone: In the same sample, other DNA sequences code for this CDR3.

The clonotype was recovered from a woman aged 60-70 years in a cohort sampled during active or convalescent COVID-19. Material for sequencing was peripheral blood.

DNA of the CDR3: TGTGCCTGGTCCCTCCTACAGGGAACTGGAAACACCATATATTTT. This encodes CAWSLLQGTGNTIYF. The chain joins TRBV30 to TRBJ1-3; possibly TRBD1 for D (6 bases). The germline CDR1 and CDR2 sequences are GTSNPN and SVGIG (reference sequence). Between the trimmed V and J ends, which lost 5 bases and 2 bases, there was a span of 16 bases. The length of the CDR3 is 15 residues.